This T cell receptor (beta chain) was sequenced for a study of technical replicates of blood from a handful of donors. Using immunoSEQ multiplex PCR, the repertoire was profiled, and TCRdb retains in-frame clones only, with some absent. Here the sample spans roughly 56,000 clones, over 75% being singletons. Sequenced input: PBMCs. This clonotype originated in a human donor in good health. Some clones in this sample may be carry-over from other donors' samples.

The CDR3 DNA sequence: TGTGCCAGCAGCTGGACAGGGGGCAGCAATCAGCCCCAGCATTTT. Its protein is CASSWTGGSNQPQHF. The chain uses TRBV7-2 and TRBJ1-5; 11 positions agree with TRBD1. There are 15 residues in the CDR3. The ends lost 4 bases at V and 1 base at J; junction bases unmatched: 0. Germline CDR1 SGHTA, CDR2 FQGNSA.